This T cell receptor beta chain was documented in a study of HIV-infected patients and healthy controls. Findings of the study overall: In healthy controls, MAIT alpha CDR3s were common; in HIV+ repertoires, severely depleted.

This clonotype was observed at least ten times. What it recognizes is unknown. About 500 ng RNA was reverse transcribed with alpha and beta constant-region primers. Alpha and beta chain libraries were made separately by chain-specific third strand synthesis with multiplexing indices. The library had 12-nucleotide molecular identifiers formed by two random hexamers joined together. TCRdb fed the 5' RACE reads into MiXCR, producing one record per CDR3 protein. The sample lists around 4,900 distinct CDR3 sequences; more than 5% were seen once. Roughly three months, about 14 weeks, into antiretroviral therapy, follow-up blood was collected. The repertoire came from unfractionated whole blood and reflected all unsorted peripheral T cells. The RNA source was a roughly 2.5 ml peripheral blood draw. V was clipped by 6 bases and J by 9 bases, with 11 bases between them. From germline, CDR1 is MDHEN and CDR2 SYDVKM. This CDR3 has 11 residues.

The chain links TRBV28 to TRBJ1-1; D is uncertain. Sequencing was performed on blood, taken during antiretroviral therapy. This TCR was recovered from an adult with HIV infection. The CDR3 reads CASSPGRKAFF. CDR3 bases: TGTGCCAGCAGCCCCGGCCGGAAAGCTTTCTTT.